A single sample gave rise to the 21 T cell receptor beta chains below, sequenced in a study of cytomegalovirus exposure and HLA in healthy donors. The PCR employed 60 Vbeta primers together with 13 Jbeta primers. Measured with immunoSEQ multiplex PCR; TCRdb has only the in-frame clones, and not every one. The sample has approximately 130,000 clones; 81% are singletons. Material: PBMCs. The receptors shown here come from a woman between 35 and 50 years old in good health and CMV-seropositive.

This clone was seen only a few times. Because it lacks the conserved phenylalanine or tryptophan at the end, this CDR3 is likely a read error. Because the CDR3's place on the DNA is in doubt, the DNA is left out and the CDR3 is given as listed by TCRdb. The CDR3 region is CASTIGGIWYGYPL. The J gene is TRBJ1-2, the V gene TRBV5-6; no DNA check was done on the table's D call, TRBD1. The CDR3 comprises 14 residues, both ends counted. Looked up from germline, CDR1 is SGHDT and CDR2 is YYEEEE.

The chain recombines TRBV11-2 with TRBJ2-3; D call uncertain. The germline V and J ends were trimmed by 0 bases and 8 bases, with 6 bases remaining between them. Germline V lookup: CDR1 SGHAT, CDR2 FQNNGV. The CDR3 consists of 12 residues. CDR3 sequence: CASSLDLSTQYF. Here the CDR3 DNA reads TGTGCCAGCAGCTTAGATTTGAGTACGCAGTATTTT. Full variable domain (missing parts from reference TRBV11-2 and TRBJ2-3): EAGVAQSPRYKIIEKRQSVAFWCNPISGHATLYWYQQILGQGPKLLIQFQNNGVVDDSQLPKDRFSAERLKGVDSTLKIQPAKLEDSAVYLCASSLDLSTQYFGPGTRLTVL.

In its sample, this clone was seen a few times. The V call is TRBV28, the J call TRBJ1-1; 8 nucleotides align to TRBD1. V trimming: 5 bases; J trimming: 9 bases; junction bases outside the gene matches: 14. The length of the CDR3 is 15 residues. Germline loops: CDR1 MDHEN, CDR2 SYDVKM. This chain's CDR3 is CASSKKTGAPRKAFF. In DNA form, the CDR3 reads TGTGCCAGCAGTAAAAAGACAGGGGCCCCGAGAAAAGCTTTCTTT.

There are a few counts of this clone. The rearrangement joins TRBV7-2 to TRBJ1-2; D may be TRBD1 (5 bases). This CDR3 spans 13 amino acids. The V and J ends lost 6 bases and 2 bases respectively, with 10 bases between them. CDR1 and CDR2 from the germline V gene are SGHTA and FQGNSA. In nucleotides, the CDR3 is TGTGCCAGCAGAAAGGACACCAACTATGGCTACACCTTC. It codes for CASRKDTNYGYTF.

The chain carries TRBV7-2 and TRBJ1-4; TRBD1 is a possible D gene (6 bases). The CDR3 totals 15 residues. Germline CDR1 SGHTA, CDR2 FQGNSA. V was pared by 3 bases and J by 7 bases, with 15 bases between. This chain's CDR3 is CASSFDRTGGEKLFF. The CDR3 coding sequence is TGTGCCAGCAGCTTCGACAGGACCGGAGGTGAAAAACTGTTTTTT.

The gene calls are TRBV9 and TRBJ2-5; TRBD2 matches 10 bases. The DNA matches TRBJ2-7 better at its end, which makes the J call doubtful. From germline, CDR1 is SGDLS and CDR2 YYNGEE. The CDR3 loop spans 15 amino acids. The CDR3 DNA follows: TGTGCCAGCAGTATGGCTAGCGGGAGAGGTTACGAGCAGTACTTC. It is translated as CASSMASGRGYEQYF.

V usage is TRBV19 and J usage is TRBJ1-2; 12 positions match TRBD1. There are 12 residues in the CDR3. The ends lost 8 bases at V and 7 bases at J; junction bases unmatched: 2. Germline V CDR1 and CDR2: LNHDA, SQIVND (reference sequence). The CDR3 here is CASRDRGLGYTF. In DNA, the CDR3 is TGTGCCAGTCGGGACAGGGGGCTTGGCTACACCTTC.

V usage is TRBV5-1 and J usage is TRBJ2-7; 8 bases align to TRBD2. The germline gives CDR1 SGHRS, CDR2 YFSETQ. V shed 0 bases, J shed 5 bases, and the junction held 4 bases outside the gene matches. This CDR3 comprises 14 residues. The CDR3: CASSLAGGRHEQYF. The CDR3 DNA follows: TGCGCCAGCAGCTTGGCGGGAGGGCGGCACGAGCAGTACTTC.

V is TRBV5-4 and J is TRBJ1-2; 7 bases are shared with TRBD1. V shed 4 bases, J shed 2 bases, and the junction held 5 bases outside the gene matches. CDR3 length equals 14 residues. Germline V gives CDR1 SGHNT, CDR2 YYREEE (reference sequence). The CDR3 DNA reads TGTGCCAGCAGCCCGGACAGGAGAAACTATGGCTACACCTTC. Protein: CASSPDRRNYGYTF.

The V gene is TRBV7-9, the J gene TRBJ2-7, with TRBD2 as a possible D gene (5 bases). This CDR3 region has 14 residues. Trimming took off 5 bases at V and 4 bases at J, with 15 bases between the two ends. Germline assignment: CDR1 SEHNR and CDR2 FQNEAQ (reference sequence). The CDR3 spells CASSPASRGYEQYF. The DNA of the CDR3 is TGTGCCAGCAGCCCCGCGTCGAGAGGGTACGAGCAGTACTTC.

The V call is TRBV9, the J call TRBJ2-4; no clear D. The length of the CDR3 is 15 residues. V lost 3 bases and J 2 bases, leaving 12 bases between the germline ends. Germline lookup yields CDR1 SGDLS and CDR2 YYNGEE. In DNA form, the CDR3 reads TGTGCCAGCAGCGCCTCAGGTTTGACCAAAAACATTCAGTACTTC. Protein product: CASSASGLTKNIQYF.

The chain is built from TRBV27 and TRBJ2-7, with 8 bases aligning to TRBD2. Germline CDR1 and CDR2: MNHEY and SMNVEV (reference sequence). The CDR3 covers 15 residues. J lost 2 bases, V lost 3 bases, and 6 bases had no gene match. The CDR3 reads CASSLFLGRAYEQYF. The CDR3, as DNA: TGTGCCAGCAGTTTGTTCCTCGGGAGGGCCTACGAGCAGTACTTC.

The V call is TRBV5-1, the J call TRBJ1-4; 7 bases match TRBD1. The CDR3 is 15 residues long. J was trimmed by 3 bases and V by 3 bases; bases with no gene match: 5. Per germline, CDR1 SGHRS and CDR2 YFSETQ. The CDR3 sequence: CASSSQGMSNEKLFF. The CDR3 region has the DNA TGCGCCAGCAGCTCACAGGGGATGTCTAATGAAAAACTGTTTTTT.

The V gene is TRBV29-1, the J gene TRBJ2-1, with D possibly being TRBD2 (6 bases). The CDR3 has 15 amino acids. Looked up from germline, CDR1 is SQVTM and CDR2 is ANQGSEA. V lost 4 bases, J lost 2 bases, and 15 bases lay in between. DNA of the CDR3: TGCAGCGTTGCTCTCGAGACTAGGCCCTACAATGAGCAGTTCTTC. Its protein product is CSVALETRPYNEQFF.

The rearrangement uses TRBV5-1 and TRBJ2-3, with 7 bases matching TRBD1. From germline, CDR1 is SGHRS and CDR2 YFSETQ. With 5 bases clipped from V and 2 bases from J, the junction kept 8 bases outside the gene matches. The CDR3 totals 15 residues. The CDR3 DNA reads as TGCGCCAGCAGTATACAGGGGACGAACACAGATACGCAGTATTTT. This translates into CASSIQGTNTDTQYF. Full variable domain (outside the CDR3, taken from reference TRBV5-1 and TRBJ2-3): KAGVTQTPRYLIKTRGQQVTLSCSPISGHRSVSWYQQTPGQGLQFLFEYFSETQRNKGNFPGRFSGRQFSNSRSEMNVSTLELGDSALYLCASSIQGTNTDTQYFGPGTRLTVL.

This chain uses TRBV28 with TRBJ2-2, with D possibly being TRBD1 (6 bases). Looked up from germline, CDR1 is MDHEN and CDR2 is SYDVKM. The length of the CDR3 is 16 residues. With 2 bases removed from V and 2 bases from J, the gap between germline ends came to 12 bases. The CDR3 protein is CASSLRLGANTGELFF. CDR3 nucleotide sequence: TGTGCCAGCAGTTTAAGGTTGGGGGCTAACACCGGGGAGCTGTTTTTT.

The gene calls are TRBV6-1 and TRBJ1-5, with 8 bases identical to TRBD1. Trimming took 9 bases from V and 0 from J; bases not matched to a gene: 4. This CDR3 has 14 amino acids. CDR1 and CDR2 (germline): MNHNS, SASEGT. CDR3 DNA sequence: TGTGCCAGTACACAGGGGGATAGCAATCAGCCCCAGCATTTT. Translating gives CASTQGDSNQPQHF.

The chain uses TRBV28 and TRBJ1-4; D might be TRBD1 (5 bases). The V gene lost 7 bases and the J gene lost 11 bases, with 14 bases spanning the gap. This CDR3 spans 12 amino acids. Per the germline V gene, CDR1 is MDHEN and CDR2 is SYDVKM. The CDR3 region has the DNA TGTGCCAGCACCCCACCCCGGGGGAAACTGTTTTTT. Its protein product is CASTPPRGKLFF.

The V and J genes are TRBV6-1 and TRBJ2-7; possibly TRBD2 for D (6 bases). The V gene's germline CDR1 is MNHNS and CDR2 SASEGT. CDR3 length: 14 amino acids. V lost 0 bases, J lost 3 bases, and 9 bases lay in between. Here the CDR3 reads CASSEAGGIYEQYF. Here the CDR3 DNA reads TGTGCCAGCAGTGAAGCTGGGGGGATCTACGAGCAGTACTTC.

This clone was observed a single time. This chain links TRBV11-2 with TRBJ2-7, with 7 positions matching TRBD2. The CDR3 sequence is 15 residues long. CDR1 is SGHAT, CDR2 FQNNGV, per germline. V lost 5 bases, J lost 6 bases, and 13 bases stayed unmatched. The chain's CDR3 is CASSRLRGERGEQYF. The CDR3 DNA is TGTGCCAGCAGCCGTCTGCGGGGTGAGCGGGGCGAGCAGTACTTC.

The chain recombines TRBV5-1 with TRBJ2-7; 11 bases are shared with TRBD1. The CDR3 loop spans 17 amino acids. Germline V gives CDR1 SGHRS, CDR2 YFSETQ. V shed 0 bases and J 3 bases; nucleotides not matched to a gene: 8. The CDR3 DNA reads as TGCGCCAGCAGCTTGGCCCAGGGGACAGGGGGGGTCTACGAGCAGTACTTC. Amino acid sequence: CASSLAQGTGGVYEQYF.